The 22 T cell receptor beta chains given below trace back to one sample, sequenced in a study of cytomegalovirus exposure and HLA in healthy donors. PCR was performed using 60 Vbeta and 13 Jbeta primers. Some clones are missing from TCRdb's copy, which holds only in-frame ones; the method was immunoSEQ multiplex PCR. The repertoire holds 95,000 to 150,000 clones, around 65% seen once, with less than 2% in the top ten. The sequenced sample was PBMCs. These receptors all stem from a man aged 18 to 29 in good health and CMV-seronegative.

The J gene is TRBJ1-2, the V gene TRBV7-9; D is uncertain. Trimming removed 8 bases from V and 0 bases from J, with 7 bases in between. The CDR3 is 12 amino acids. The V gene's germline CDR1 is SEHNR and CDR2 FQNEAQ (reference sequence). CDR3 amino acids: CASEETNYGYTF. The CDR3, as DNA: TGTGCCAGCGAGGAAACTAACTATGGCTACACCTTC.

CDR3 sequence: CASSPTGGHYGYTF. For the CDR3, the DNA is TGTGCCAGCAGCCCGACAGGGGGGCACTATGGCTACACCTTC. The chain recombines TRBV6-5 with TRBJ1-2; TRBD1 aligns across 9 bases. V shed 6 bases, J shed 3 bases, and the junction held 5 bases outside the gene matches. The CDR3 loop spans 14 amino acids. Germline V gene sequence: CDR1 MNHEY, CDR2 SVGAGI.

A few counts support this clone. The CDR3 sequence: CASSRQGNSNQPQHF. Here the CDR3 DNA reads TGTGCCAGCAGCCGACAGGGGAATAGCAATCAGCCCCAGCATTTT. The rearrangement links TRBV28 to TRBJ1-5, with TRBD1 matching over 8 bases. Germline CDR1 reads MDHEN; CDR2 reads SYDVKM. The CDR3 has 15 residues. Trimming took 6 bases from V and 0 from J; bases not matched to a gene: 4.

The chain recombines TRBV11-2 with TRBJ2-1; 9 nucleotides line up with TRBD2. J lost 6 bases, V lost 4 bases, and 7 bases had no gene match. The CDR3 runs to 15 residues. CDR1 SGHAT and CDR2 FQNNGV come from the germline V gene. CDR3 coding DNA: TGTGCCAGCAGCTCACCGGGACTAGCTTCCAATGAGCAGTTCTTC. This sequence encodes CASSSPGLASNEQFF.

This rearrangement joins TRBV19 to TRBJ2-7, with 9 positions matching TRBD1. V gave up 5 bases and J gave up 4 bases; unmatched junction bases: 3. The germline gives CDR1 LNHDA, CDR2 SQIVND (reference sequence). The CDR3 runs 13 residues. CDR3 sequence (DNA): TGTGCCAGTAGTCCGACAGGGGGATACGAGCAGTACTTC. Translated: CASSPTGGYEQYF.

CDR3 nucleotide sequence: TGTGCCAGTAGTTACCCCCCGACAGTCAGCTCCTACAATGAGCAGTTCTTC. Residues: CASSYPPTVSSYNEQFF. The rearrangement joins TRBV19 to TRBJ2-1; D may be TRBD1 (5 bases). In germline, CDR1 is LNHDA, CDR2 SQIVND (reference sequence). The CDR3 consists of 17 residues. Trimming took off 5 bases at V and 0 bases at J, with 17 bases between the two ends.

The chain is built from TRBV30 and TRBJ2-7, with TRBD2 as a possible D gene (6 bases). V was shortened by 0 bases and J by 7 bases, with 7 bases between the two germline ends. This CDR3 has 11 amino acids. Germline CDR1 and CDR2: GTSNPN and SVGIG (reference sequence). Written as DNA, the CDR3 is TGTGCCTGGAGTGTAGGGAGGGAGCAGTACTTC. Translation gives CAWSVGREQYF.

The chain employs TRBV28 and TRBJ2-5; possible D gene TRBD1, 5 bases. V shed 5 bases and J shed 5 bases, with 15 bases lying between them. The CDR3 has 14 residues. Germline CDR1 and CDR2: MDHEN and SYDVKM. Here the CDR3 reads CASSASPRGETQYF. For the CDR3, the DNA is TGTGCCAGCAGTGCCTCGCCAAGGGGTGAGACCCAGTACTTC.

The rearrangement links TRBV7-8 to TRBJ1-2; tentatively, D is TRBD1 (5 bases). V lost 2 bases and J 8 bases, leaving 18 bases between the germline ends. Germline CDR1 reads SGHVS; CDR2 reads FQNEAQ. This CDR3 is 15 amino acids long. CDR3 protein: CASSLRPHIQGGYTF. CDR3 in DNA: TGTGCCAGCAGCTTAAGGCCCCATATCCAGGGCGGCTACACCTTC.

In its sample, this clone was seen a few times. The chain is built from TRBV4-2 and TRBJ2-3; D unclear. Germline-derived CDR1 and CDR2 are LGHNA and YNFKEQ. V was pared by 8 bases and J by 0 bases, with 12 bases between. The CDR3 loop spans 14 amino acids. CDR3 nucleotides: TGTGCCAGCCGGGTAATTGGGAGCACAGATACGCAGTATTTT. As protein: CASRVIGSTDTQYF.

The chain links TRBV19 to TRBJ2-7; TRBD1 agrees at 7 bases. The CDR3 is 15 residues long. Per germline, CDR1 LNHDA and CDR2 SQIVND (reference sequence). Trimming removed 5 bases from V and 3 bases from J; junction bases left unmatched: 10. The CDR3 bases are TGTGCCAGTAGTCCCCCAGGGGGATTGAACTACGAGCAGTACTTC. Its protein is CASSPPGGLNYEQYF.

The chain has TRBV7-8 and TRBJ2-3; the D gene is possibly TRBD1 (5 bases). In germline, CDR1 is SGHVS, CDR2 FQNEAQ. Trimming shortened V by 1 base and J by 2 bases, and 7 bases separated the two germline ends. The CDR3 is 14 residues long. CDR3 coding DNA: TGTGCCAGCAGCTTAGAGGGGTCCACAGATACGCAGTATTTT. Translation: CASSLEGSTDTQYF.

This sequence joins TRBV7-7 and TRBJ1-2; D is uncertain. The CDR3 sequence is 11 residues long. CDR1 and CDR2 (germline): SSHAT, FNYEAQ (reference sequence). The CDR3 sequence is CAIREGVGYTF. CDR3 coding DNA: TGTGCTATCCGGGAGGGAGTGGGCTACACCTTC.

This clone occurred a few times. CDR3 nucleotides: TGTGCCAGTAGTATAGGAGCGGGAAACTACGAGCAGTACTTC. It specifies CASSIGAGNYEQYF. The chain couples TRBV19 to TRBJ2-7; 7 bases map to TRBD2. Germline lookup yields CDR1 LNHDA and CDR2 SQIVND (reference sequence). This CDR3 spans 14 amino acids. With V trimmed by 1 base and J by 3 bases, 3 bases remained unmatched.

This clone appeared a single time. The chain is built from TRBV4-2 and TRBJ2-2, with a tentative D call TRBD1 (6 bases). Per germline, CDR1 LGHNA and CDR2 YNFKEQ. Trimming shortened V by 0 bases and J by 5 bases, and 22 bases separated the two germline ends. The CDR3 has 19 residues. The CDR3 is CASSQDSTPGHQKTGELFF. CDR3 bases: TGTGCCAGCAGCCAAGATTCCACTCCGGGACACCAAAAAACCGGGGAGCTGTTTTTT.

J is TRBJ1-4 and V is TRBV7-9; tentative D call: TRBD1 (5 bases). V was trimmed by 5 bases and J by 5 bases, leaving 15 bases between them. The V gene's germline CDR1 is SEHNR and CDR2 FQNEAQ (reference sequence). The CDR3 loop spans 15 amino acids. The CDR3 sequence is CASSASSRGNEKLFF. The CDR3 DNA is TGTGCCAGCAGCGCGTCTTCGCGGGGGAATGAAAAACTGTTTTTT.

CDR3 amino acids: CASSTIQGRELFF. CDR3 coding DNA: TGTGCCAGCAGCACTATACAGGGGAGGGAGCTGTTTTTT. This chain uses TRBV9 with TRBJ2-2; 7 bases fit TRBD1. Per the germline V gene, CDR1 is SGDLS and CDR2 is YYNGEE. Trimming cost V 4 bases and J 9 bases; bases outside gene matches: 6. The CDR3 covers 13 residues. The variable domain in full, completed from reference TRBV9 and TRBJ2-2, reads DSGVTQTPKHLITATGQRVTLRCSPRSGDLSVYWYQQSLDQGLQFLIQYYNGEERAKGNILERFSAQQFPDLHSELNLSSLELGDSALYFCASSTIQGRELFFGEGSRLTVL.

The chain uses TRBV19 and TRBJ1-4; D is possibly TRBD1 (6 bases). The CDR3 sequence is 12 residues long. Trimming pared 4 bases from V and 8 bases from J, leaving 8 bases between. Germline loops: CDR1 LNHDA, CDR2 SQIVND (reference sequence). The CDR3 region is CASSTGQEKLFF. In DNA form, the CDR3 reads TGTGCCAGTAGTACAGGACAGGAAAAACTGTTTTTT.

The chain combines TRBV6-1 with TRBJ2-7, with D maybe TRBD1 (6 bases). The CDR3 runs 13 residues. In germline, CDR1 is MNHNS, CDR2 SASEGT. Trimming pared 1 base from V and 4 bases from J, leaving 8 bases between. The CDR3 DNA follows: TGTGCCAGCAGTGAAGGGACAGCGTACGAGCAGTACTTC. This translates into CASSEGTAYEQYF.

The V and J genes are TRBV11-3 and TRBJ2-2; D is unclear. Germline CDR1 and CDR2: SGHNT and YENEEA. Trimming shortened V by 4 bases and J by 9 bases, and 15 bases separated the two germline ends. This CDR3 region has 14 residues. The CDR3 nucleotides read TGTGCCAGCAGCTCCACTCGACTCGCCCGGGAGCTGTTTTTT. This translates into CASSSTRLARELFF.

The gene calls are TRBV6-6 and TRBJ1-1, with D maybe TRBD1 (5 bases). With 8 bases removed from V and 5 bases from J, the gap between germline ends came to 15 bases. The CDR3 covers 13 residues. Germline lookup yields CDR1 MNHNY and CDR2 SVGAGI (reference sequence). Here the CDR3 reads CASPRDGQTEAFF. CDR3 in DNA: TGTGCCAGCCCGCGGGATGGACAAACTGAAGCTTTCTTT.

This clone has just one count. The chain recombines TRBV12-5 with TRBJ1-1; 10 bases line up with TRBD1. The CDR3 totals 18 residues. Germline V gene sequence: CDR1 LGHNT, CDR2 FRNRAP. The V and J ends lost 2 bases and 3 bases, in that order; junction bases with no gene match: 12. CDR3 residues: CASGLPRQGAGVDTEAFF. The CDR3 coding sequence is TGTGCTAGTGGTTTGCCACGACAGGGGGCAGGTGTGGACACTGAAGCTTTCTTT.